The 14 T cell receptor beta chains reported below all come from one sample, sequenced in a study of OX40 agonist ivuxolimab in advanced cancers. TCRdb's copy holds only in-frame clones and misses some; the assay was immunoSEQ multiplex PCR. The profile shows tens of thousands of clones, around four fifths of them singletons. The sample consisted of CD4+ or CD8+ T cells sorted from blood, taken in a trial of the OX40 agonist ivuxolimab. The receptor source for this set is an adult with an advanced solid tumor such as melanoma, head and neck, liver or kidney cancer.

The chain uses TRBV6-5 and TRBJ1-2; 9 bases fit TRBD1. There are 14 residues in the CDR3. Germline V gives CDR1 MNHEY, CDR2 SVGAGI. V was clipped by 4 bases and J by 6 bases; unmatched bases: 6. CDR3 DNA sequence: TGTGCCAGCAGTTCGCGGACAGGGGTTGATGGCTACACCTTC. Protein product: CASSSRTGVDGYTF.

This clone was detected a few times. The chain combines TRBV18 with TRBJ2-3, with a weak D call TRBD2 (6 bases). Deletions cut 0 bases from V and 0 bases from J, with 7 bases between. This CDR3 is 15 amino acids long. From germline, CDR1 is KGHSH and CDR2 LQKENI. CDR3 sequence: CASSPPGLSTDTQYF. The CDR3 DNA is TGTGCCAGCTCACCACCGGGACTTAGCACAGATACGCAGTATTTT.

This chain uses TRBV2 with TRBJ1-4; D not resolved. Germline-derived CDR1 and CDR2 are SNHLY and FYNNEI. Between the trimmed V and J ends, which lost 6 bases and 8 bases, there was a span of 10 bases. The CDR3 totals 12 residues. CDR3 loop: CASRTPYEKLFF. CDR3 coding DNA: TGTGCCAGCAGAACGCCTTACGAAAAACTGTTTTTT. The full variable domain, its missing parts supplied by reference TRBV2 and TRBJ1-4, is EPEVTQTPSHQVTQMGQEVILRCVPISNHLYFYWYRQILGQKVEFLVSFYNNEISEKSEIFDDQFSVERPDGSNFTLKIRSTKLEDSAMYFCASRTPYEKLFFGSGTQLSVL.

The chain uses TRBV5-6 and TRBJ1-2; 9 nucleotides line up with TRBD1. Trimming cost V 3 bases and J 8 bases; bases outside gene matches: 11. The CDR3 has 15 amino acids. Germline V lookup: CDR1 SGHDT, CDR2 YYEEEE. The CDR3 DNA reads TGTGCCAGCAGCTGGGGACAGGGCTTTGTTCCGGGCTACACCTTC. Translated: CASSWGQGFVPGYTF.

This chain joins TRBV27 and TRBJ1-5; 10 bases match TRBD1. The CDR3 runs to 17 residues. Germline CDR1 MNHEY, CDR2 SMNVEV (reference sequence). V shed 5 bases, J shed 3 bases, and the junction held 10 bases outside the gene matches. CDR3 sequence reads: CASSPGQGKTNNQPQHF. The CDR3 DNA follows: TGTGCCAGCAGTCCGGGACAGGGGAAAACTAACAATCAGCCCCAGCATTTT.

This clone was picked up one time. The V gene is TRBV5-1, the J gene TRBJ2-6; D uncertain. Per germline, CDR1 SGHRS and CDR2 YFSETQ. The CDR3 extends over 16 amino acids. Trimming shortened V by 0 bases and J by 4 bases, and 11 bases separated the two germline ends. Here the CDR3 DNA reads TGCGCCAGCAGCTTGGTCCGGGTGGCGGGGGCCAACGTCCTGACTTTC. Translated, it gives CASSLVRVAGANVLTF.

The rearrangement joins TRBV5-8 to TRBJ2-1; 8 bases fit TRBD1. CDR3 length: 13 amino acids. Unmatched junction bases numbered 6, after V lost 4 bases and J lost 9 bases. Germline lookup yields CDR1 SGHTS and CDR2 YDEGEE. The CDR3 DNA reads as TGTGCCAGCAGCCCAGACAGGGGAGGTGAGCAGTTCTTC. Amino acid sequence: CASSPDRGGEQFF.

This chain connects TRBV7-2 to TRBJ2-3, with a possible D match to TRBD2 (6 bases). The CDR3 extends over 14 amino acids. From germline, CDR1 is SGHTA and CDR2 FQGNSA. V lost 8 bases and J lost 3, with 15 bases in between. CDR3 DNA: TGTGCCAGCCGTCAAGAGGAGGGGACAGATACGCAGTATTTT. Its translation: CASRQEEGTDTQYF.

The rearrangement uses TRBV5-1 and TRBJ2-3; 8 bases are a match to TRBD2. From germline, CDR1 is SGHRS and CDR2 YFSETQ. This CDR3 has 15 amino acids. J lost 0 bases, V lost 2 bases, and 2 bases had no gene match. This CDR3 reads CASSFSGKSTDTQYF. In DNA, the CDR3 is TGCGCCAGCAGCTTTAGCGGGAAAAGCACAGATACGCAGTATTTT.

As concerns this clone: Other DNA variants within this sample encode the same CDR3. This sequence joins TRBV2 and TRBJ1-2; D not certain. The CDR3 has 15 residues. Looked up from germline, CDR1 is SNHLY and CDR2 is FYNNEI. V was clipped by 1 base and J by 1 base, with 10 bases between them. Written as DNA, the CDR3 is TGTGCCAGCAGTGAAGGCGCGGGAAGTAACTATGGCTACACCTTC. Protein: CASSEGAGSNYGYTF. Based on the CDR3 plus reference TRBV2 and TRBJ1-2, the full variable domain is EPEVTQTPSHQVTQMGQEVILRCVPISNHLYFYWYRQILGQKVEFLVSFYNNEISEKSEIFDDQFSVERPDGSNFTLKIRSTKLEDSAMYFCASSEGAGSNYGYTFGSGTRLTVV.

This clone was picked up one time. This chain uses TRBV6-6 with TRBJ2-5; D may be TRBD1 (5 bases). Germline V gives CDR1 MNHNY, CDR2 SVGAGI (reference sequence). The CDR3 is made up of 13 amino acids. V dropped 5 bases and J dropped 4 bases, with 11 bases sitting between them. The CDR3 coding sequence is TGTGCCAGCAGTCCAGGGCCCGGAGAGACCCAGTACTTC. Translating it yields CASSPGPGETQYF.

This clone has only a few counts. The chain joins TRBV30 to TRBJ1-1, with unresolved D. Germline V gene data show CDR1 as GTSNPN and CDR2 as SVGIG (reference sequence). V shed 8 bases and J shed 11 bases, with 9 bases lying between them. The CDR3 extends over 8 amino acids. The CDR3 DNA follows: TGTGCCCTCGACGGGGCTTTCTTT. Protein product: CALDGAFF.

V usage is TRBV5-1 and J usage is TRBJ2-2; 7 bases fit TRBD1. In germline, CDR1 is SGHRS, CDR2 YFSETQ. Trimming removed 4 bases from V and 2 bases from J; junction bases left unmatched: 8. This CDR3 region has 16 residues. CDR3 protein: CASSEDTGANTGELFF. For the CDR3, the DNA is TGCGCCAGCAGCGAGGACACAGGGGCCAACACCGGGGAGCTGTTTTTT.

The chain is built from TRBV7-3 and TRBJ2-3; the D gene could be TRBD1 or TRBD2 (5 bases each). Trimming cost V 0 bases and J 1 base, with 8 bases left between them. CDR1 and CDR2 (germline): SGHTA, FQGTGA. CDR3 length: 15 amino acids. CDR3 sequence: CASSLTLGGTDTQYF. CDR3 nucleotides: TGTGCCAGCAGCTTAACGCTGGGGGGCACAGATACGCAGTATTTT.